The source of this T cell receptor beta chain is a study of T cells expressing NK-cell markers. Study-level information: Sorted CD3+CD56-NKG2C+, CD3+CD56+NKG2C+ and CD3+CD56+NKG2C- T cells supplied the TCR beta repertoires.

Per germline, CDR1 SQVTM and CDR2 ANQGSEA. This CDR3 contains 13 residues. TCRdb reprocessed the 5' RACE reads, keeping one entry per CDR3 protein, no DNA. The sample has 550,000 to 600,000 distinct CDR3 sequences; the top ten hold roughly 3.4%. Remarks on this clonotype: Its antigen remains unidentified.

Study-wide findings and caveats: Dominant NKG2C+ clonotype frequencies of 1.0-7.0% of CD8+ T cells were measured in more than five donors. Among four donors, these clonotypes also ranked first in the CD3+CD56-NKG2C+ fraction. Whether the expanded NKG2C+ T cell clones recognized HCMV remained unclear.

This sequence originates from a man between 18 and 35 years old in good health. The chain uses TRBV29-1 and TRBJ2-7. Sequencing was carried out using blood T cells: a sorted CD56 or NKG2C T cell subset, CD4+ or CD8+ T cells, or bulk PBMC T cells (not recorded which). CDR3 amino acids: CSVGLGGSYEQYF.